This entry lists 13 T cell receptor beta chains sequenced from one sample in a study of early T cells in non-severe SARS-CoV-2 infection. TCRdb reanalysed the 5' RACE reads using MiXCR and keeps one entry per CDR3 protein. Counted here are over 50,000 distinct CDR3 sequences, roughly 8.2% occurring once; the ten biggest clones make up 8% to 11%. The sequencing here drew on whole blood, taken at baseline. Source of these receptors: an adult who was a healthcare worker with PCR-confirmed SARS-CoV-2 infection or an uninfected control (not recorded which).

The rearrangement links TRBV30 to TRBJ1-1; D is undetermined. CDR3 length: 13 residues. V lost 5 bases and J lost 4, with 14 bases in between. CDR1 is GTSNPN and CDR2 is SVGIG in the germline V gene (reference sequence). CDR3 sequence reads: CAWEGLPGTEAFF. The DNA for the CDR3 is TGTGCCTGGGAGGGCTTGCCGGGCACTGAAGCTTTCTTT.

This clonotype was found many times. The chain recombines TRBV20-1 with TRBJ2-2; 7 positions agree with TRBD1. V trimming: 0 bases; J trimming: 6 bases; junction bases outside the gene matches: 19. This CDR3 comprises 19 residues. CDR1 is DFQATT and CDR2 is SNEGSKA in the germline V gene (reference sequence). CDR3 bases: TGCAGTGCTAGAGATTCGTTCGAAGAGGAGACAGGGCGGGCCGGGGAGCTGTTTTTT. Translation: CSARDSFEEETGRAGELFF.

This clonotype came up many times. The chain uses TRBV18 and TRBJ2-5; 10 bases align to TRBD2. CDR1 is KGHSH and CDR2 is LQKENI in the germline V gene. CDR3 length: 18 amino acids. V dropped 2 bases and J dropped 5; count of bases not matched to a gene: 14. CDR3 nucleotide sequence: TGTGCCAGCTCACCAAATCTACGGCTAGCGGGAGCCGGGGAGACCCAGTACTTC. Its protein product is CASSPNLRLAGAGETQYF. Full variable domain (rest looked up from reference TRBV18 and TRBJ2-5): NAGVMQNPRHLVRRRGQEARLRCSPMKGHSHVYWYRQLPEEGLKFMVYLQKENIIDESGMPKERFSAEFPKEGPSILRIQQVVRGDSAAYFCASSPNLRLAGAGETQYFGPGTRLLVL.

This chain joins TRBV5-1 and TRBJ2-2; D gene uncertain. Germline assignment: CDR1 SGHRS and CDR2 YFSETQ. This CDR3 is 11 amino acids long. Deletions cut 3 bases from V and 5 bases from J, with 2 bases between. Here the CDR3 reads CASSSTGELFF. The CDR3 nucleotides are TGCGCCAGCAGCTCGACCGGGGAGCTGTTTTTT.

The table lists this clonotype with a few counts. The rearrangement joins TRBV29-1 to TRBJ2-1; TRBD2 aligns across 10 bases. The CDR3 has 17 amino acids. V gave up 7 bases and J gave up 8 bases; unmatched junction bases: 20. In germline, CDR1 is SQVTM, CDR2 ANQGSEA. DNA for the CDR3: TGCAGCGCCCAACCTAGGGGGGCTAGCGGGAGTATCTATGAGCAGTTCTTC. Protein sequence: CSAQPRGASGSIYEQFF.

This clonotype was observed a handful of times. This chain joins TRBV7-3 and TRBJ2-1, with 14 bases lining up with TRBD2. V lost 6 bases and J lost 7; bases outside the gene matches: 8. Looked up from germline, CDR1 is SGHTA and CDR2 is FQGTGA. This CDR3 is 16 amino acids long. This CDR3 reads CASSPGLAGVSNEQFF. In DNA form, the CDR3 reads TGTGCCAGCAGTCCGGGACTAGCGGGAGTGAGTAATGAGCAGTTCTTC.

This clonotype was recorded many times. The chain couples TRBV7-8 to TRBJ2-7; possible D gene TRBD2, 5 bases. The CDR3 is 14 residues long. Per the germline V gene, CDR1 is SGHVS and CDR2 is FQNEAQ. V was clipped by 3 bases and J by 9 bases, with 18 bases between them. CDR3 amino acids: CASSLALSGSGQYF. The CDR3 DNA reads as TGTGCCAGCAGCTTGGCTCTTTCGGGATCCGGGCAGTACTTC.

This clonotype was seen many times. The chain combines TRBV29-1 with TRBJ1-1; D is ambiguous. This CDR3 is built from 14 residues. V gave up 6 bases and J gave up 3 bases, with 17 bases separating them. The germline V gene encodes CDR1 SQVTM and CDR2 ANQGSEA. CDR3 region: CSVVGQTYYTEAFF. CDR3 DNA: TGCAGCGTCGTGGGCCAAACATATTACACTGAAGCTTTCTTT.

This sequence joins TRBV6-2 or TRBV6-3 and TRBJ2-7; D may be TRBD1 or TRBD2 (5 bases each). Trimming took 0 bases from V and 6 from J, leaving 21 bases between them. CDR1 is MNHEY and CDR2 is SVGEGT in the germline V gene. The length of the CDR3 is 17 residues. The CDR3: CASSYSKFVQGVSEQYF. The CDR3, as DNA: TGTGCCAGCAGTTACTCGAAATTCGTCCAGGGAGTTTCCGAGCAGTACTTC.

The V gene is TRBV2, the J gene TRBJ2-7, with 7 nucleotides matching TRBD1. The CDR3 has 13 residues. Germline V gene sequence: CDR1 SNHLY, CDR2 FYNNEI. J gave up 2 bases and V 7 bases, and 5 bases lay outside the gene matches. In DNA, the CDR3 is TGTGCCAGCAACAGGGGCCGCACCTACGAGCAGTACTTC. It codes for CASNRGRTYEQYF. Variable domain in full (rest from reference TRBV2 and TRBJ2-7): EPEVTQTPSHQVTQMGQEVILRCVPISNHLYFYWYRQILGQKVEFLVSFYNNEISEKSEIFDDQFSVERPDGSNFTLKIRSTKLEDSAMYFCASNRGRTYEQYFGPGTRLTVT.

V gene TRBV15 combines with J gene TRBJ2-7; no reliable D call. The CDR3 runs 13 residues. The germline V gene encodes CDR1 LNHNV and CDR2 YYDKDF (reference sequence). V lost 2 bases, J lost 2 bases, and 7 bases lay in between. The CDR3 DNA reads TGTGCCACCAGCAGACCCCCAGCCTACGAGCAGTACTTC. Amino acids: CATSRPPAYEQYF.

This clonotype was counted only a few times. V and J are TRBV11-2 and TRBJ2-1; D is ambiguous. The CDR3 is 14 residues long. Per the germline V gene, CDR1 is SGHAT and CDR2 is FQNNGV. Deletions cut 5 bases from V and 3 bases from J, with 11 bases between. The DNA of the CDR3 is TGTGCCAGCAGCGGTAGTAGATACTACAATGAGCAGTTCTTC. Protein sequence: CASSGSRYYNEQFF. The variable domain in full, with the rest retrieved from reference TRBV11-2 and TRBJ2-1, is EAGVAQSPRYKIIEKRQSVAFWCNPISGHATLYWYQQILGQGPKLLIQFQNNGVVDDSQLPKDRFSAERLKGVDSTLKIQPAKLEDSAVYLCASSGSRYYNEQFFGPGTRLTVL.

This clonotype was detected a few times. V and J are TRBV7-2 and TRBJ2-7; no clear D. This CDR3 spans 14 amino acids. Trimming took 1 base from V and 2 from J, leaving 9 bases between them. The germline V gene encodes CDR1 SGHTA and CDR2 FQGNSA. The chain's CDR3 is CASSLVPAPYEQYF. The CDR3 nucleotides are TGTGCCAGCAGCTTAGTACCGGCGCCCTACGAGCAGTACTTC.